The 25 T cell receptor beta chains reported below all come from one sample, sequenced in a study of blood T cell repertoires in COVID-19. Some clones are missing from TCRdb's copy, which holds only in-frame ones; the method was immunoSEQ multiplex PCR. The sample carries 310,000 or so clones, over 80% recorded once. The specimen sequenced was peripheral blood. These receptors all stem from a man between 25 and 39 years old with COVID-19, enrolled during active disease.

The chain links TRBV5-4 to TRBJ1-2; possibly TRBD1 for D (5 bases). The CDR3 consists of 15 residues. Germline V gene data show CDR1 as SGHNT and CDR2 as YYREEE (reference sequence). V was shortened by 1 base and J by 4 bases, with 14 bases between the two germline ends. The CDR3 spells CASSLQGRGTYGYTF. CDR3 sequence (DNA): TGTGCCAGCAGCTTGCAAGGTCGGGGGACCTATGGCTACACCTTC.

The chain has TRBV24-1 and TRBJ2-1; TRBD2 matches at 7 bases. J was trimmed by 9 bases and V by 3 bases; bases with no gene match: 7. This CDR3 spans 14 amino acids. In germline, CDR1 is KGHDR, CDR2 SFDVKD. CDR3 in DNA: TGTGCCACCAGTGATGTCAAGCGGGAAGGTGAGCAGTTCTTC. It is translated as CATSDVKREGEQFF.

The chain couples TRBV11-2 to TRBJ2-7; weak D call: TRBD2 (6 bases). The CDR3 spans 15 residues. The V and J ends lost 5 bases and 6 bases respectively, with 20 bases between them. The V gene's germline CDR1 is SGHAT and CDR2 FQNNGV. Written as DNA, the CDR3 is TGTGCCAGCAGCAACCTCGACGGAGGGCTCGGCGAGCAGTACTTC. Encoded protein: CASSNLDGGLGEQYF.

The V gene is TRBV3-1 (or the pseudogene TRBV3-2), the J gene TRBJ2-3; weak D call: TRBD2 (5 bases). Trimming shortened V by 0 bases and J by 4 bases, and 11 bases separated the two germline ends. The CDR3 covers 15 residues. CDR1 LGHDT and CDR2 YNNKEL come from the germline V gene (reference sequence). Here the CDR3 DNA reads TGTGCCAGCAGCCAAGATTCCGGGGTGGCAGATACGCAGTATTTT. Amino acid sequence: CASSQDSGVADTQYF.

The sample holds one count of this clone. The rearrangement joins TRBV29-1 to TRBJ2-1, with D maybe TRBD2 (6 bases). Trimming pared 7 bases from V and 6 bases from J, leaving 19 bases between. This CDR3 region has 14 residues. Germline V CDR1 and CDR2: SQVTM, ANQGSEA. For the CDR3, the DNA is TGCAGCGCCCTCGGGACCCCGGGGGTCAATGAGCAGTTCTTC. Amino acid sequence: CSALGTPGVNEQFF.

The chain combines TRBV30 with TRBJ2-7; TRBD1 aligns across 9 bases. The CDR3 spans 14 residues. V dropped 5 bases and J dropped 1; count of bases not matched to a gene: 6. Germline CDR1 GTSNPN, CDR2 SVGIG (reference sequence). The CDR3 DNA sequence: TGTGCCTGGGGGGGACAGGGTTATTCCTACGAGCAGTACTTC. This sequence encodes CAWGGQGYSYEQYF.

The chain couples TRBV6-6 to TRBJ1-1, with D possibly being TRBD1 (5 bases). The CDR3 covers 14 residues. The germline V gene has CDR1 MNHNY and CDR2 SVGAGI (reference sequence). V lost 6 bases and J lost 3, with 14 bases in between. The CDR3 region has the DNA TGTGCCAGCAGCGTTGGGGGAGGTTACACTGAAGCTTTCTTT. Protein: CASSVGGGYTEAFF.

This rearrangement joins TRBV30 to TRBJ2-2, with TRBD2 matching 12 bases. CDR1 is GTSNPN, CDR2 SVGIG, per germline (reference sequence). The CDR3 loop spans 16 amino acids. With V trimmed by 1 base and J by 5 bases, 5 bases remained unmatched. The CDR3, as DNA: TGTGCCTGGAGTGGACTAGCGGGAGTGAGTACCGGGGAGCTGTTTTTT. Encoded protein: CAWSGLAGVSTGELFF. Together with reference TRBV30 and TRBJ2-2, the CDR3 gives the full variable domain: SQTIHQWPATLVQPVGSPLSLECTVEGTSNPNLYWYRQAAGRGLQLLFYSVGIGQISSEVPQNLSASRPQDRQFILSSKKLLLSDSGFYLCAWSGLAGVSTGELFFGEGSRLTVL.

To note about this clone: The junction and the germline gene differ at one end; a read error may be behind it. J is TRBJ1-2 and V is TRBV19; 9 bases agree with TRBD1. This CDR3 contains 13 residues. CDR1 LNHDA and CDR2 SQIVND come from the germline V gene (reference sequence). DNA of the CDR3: TGTGCCAGTAGTGGTCCGGGACAGGGTATCTTCGCCTTC. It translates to CASSGPGQGIFAF.

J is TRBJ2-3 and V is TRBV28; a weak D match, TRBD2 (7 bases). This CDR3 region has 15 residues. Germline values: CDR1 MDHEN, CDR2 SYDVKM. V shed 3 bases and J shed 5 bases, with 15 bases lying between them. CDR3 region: CASSFGGGPGDTQYF. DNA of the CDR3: TGTGCCAGCAGTTTTGGGGGGGGGCCCGGAGATACGCAGTATTTT.

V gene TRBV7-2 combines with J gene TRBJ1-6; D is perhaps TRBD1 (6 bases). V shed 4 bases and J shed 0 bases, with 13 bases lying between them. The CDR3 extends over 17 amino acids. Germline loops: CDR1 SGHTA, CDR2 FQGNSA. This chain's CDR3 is CASSSGQWSSYNSPLHF. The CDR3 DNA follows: TGTGCCAGCAGCTCTGGACAGTGGAGCTCCTATAATTCACCCCTCCACTTT.

In DNA, the CDR3 is TGTGCCAGTAGTATAGCTTCCGGGACTAGCGGCCTTACCCAGCAGTTCTTC. Its protein is CASSIASGTSGLTQQFF. The genes are TRBV19 and TRBJ2-1, with 11 bases fitting TRBD2. The V gene's germline CDR1 is LNHDA and CDR2 SQIVND (reference sequence). V was pared by 1 base and J by 11 bases, with 13 bases of the junction left unmatched. This CDR3 has 17 amino acids.

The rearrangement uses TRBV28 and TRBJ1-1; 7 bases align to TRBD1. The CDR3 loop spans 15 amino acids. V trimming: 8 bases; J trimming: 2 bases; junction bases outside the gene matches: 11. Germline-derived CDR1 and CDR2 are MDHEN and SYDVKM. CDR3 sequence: CASLPPGQTNTEAFF. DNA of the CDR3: TGTGCCAGCCTTCCCCCGGGACAGACAAACACTGAAGCTTTCTTT.

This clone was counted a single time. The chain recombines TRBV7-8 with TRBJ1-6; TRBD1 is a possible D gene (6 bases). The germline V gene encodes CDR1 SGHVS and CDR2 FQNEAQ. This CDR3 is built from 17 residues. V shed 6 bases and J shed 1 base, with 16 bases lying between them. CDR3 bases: TGTGCCAGCAGAGGGGGAAGAGGGGGATCCTATAATTCACCCCTCCACTTT. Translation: CASRGGRGGSYNSPLHF. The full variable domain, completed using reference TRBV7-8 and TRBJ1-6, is GAGVSQSPRYKVAKRGQDVALRCDPISGHVSLFWYQQALGQGPEFLTYFQNEAQLDKSGLPSDRFFAERPEGSVSTLKIQRTQQEDSAVYLCASRGGRGGSYNSPLHFGNGTRLTVT.

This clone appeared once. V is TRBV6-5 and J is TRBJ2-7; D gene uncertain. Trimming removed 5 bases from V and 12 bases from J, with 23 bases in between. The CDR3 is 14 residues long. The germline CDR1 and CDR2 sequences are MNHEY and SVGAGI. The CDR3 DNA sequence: TGTGCCAGCAGTCCTACGGTGGAGAAAGCACGTCGGTACTTC. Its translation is CASSPTVEKARRYF.

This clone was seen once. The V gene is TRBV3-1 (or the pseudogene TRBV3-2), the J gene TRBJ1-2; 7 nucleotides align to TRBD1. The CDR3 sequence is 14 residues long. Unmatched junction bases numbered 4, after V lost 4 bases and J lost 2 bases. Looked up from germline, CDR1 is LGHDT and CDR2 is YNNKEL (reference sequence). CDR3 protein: CASSPGTENYGYTF. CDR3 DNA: TGTGCCAGCAGCCCCGGGACAGAAAACTATGGCTACACCTTC.

The CDR3 DNA is TGTGCCAGCAGCCGCGAACAGGGGTATAATTCACCCCTCCACTTT. Residues: CASSREQGYNSPLHF. This chain links TRBV7-2 with TRBJ1-6; 7 bases are shared with TRBD1. Germline V gene sequence: CDR1 SGHTA, CDR2 FQGNSA. The CDR3 runs 15 residues. V shed 5 bases, J shed 4 bases, and the junction held 5 bases outside the gene matches.

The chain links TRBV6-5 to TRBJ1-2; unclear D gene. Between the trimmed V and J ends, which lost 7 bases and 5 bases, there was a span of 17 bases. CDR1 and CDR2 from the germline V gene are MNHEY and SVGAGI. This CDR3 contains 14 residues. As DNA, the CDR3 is TGTGCCAGCACCTACGGCGGTGGATCTTATGGCTACACCTTC. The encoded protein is CASTYGGGSYGYTF.

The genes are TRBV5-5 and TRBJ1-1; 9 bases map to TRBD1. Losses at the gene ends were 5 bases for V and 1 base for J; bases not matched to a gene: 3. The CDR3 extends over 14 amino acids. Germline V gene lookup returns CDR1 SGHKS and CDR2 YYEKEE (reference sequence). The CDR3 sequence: CASRGTGRNTEAFF. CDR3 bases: TGTGCCAGCAGGGGGACAGGGAGGAACACTGAAGCTTTCTTT.

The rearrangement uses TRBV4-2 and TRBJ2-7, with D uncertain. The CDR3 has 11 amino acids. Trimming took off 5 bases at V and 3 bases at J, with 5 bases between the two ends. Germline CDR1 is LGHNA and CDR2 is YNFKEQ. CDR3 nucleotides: TGTGCCAGCAGCTTCGGCTACGAGCAGTACTTC. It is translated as CASSFGYEQYF.

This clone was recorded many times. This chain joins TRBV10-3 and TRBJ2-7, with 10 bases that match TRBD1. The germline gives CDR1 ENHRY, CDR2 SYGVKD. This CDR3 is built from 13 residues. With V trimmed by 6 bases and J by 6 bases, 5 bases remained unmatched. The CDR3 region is CAIRADRGSEQYF. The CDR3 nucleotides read TGTGCCATCAGGGCGGACAGGGGGAGCGAGCAGTACTTC.

The CDR3 reads CASSFFRDRASDEQFF. CDR3 sequence (DNA): TGCGCCAGCAGCTTCTTCCGGGACAGGGCGTCCGATGAGCAGTTCTTC. The chain uses TRBV5-1 and TRBJ2-1; 9 nucleotides line up with TRBD1. The CDR3 contains 16 residues. With V trimmed by 2 bases and J by 8 bases, 11 bases remained unmatched. From germline, CDR1 is SGHRS and CDR2 YFSETQ.

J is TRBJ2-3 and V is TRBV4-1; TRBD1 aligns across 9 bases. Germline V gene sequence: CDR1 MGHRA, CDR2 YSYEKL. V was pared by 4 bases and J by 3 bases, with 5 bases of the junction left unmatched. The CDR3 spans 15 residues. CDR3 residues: CASSRAGQGTDTQYF. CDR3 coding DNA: TGCGCCAGCAGCCGCGCGGGACAGGGAACAGATACGCAGTATTTT.

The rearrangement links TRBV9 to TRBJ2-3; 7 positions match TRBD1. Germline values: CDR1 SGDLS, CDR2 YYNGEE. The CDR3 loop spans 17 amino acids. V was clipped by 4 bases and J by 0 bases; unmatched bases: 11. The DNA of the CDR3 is TGTGCCAGCAGCACTACTTTACAGGGGTCTAGCACAGATACGCAGTATTTT. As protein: CASSTTLQGSSTDTQYF.

In DNA, the CDR3 is TGTGCCAGCAGCTTTAGGACAGGACCCACGGGAGAGCAGTTCTTC. Protein sequence: CASSFRTGPTGEQFF. The chain uses TRBV11-3 and TRBJ2-1; TRBD1 matches at 7 bases. The CDR3 loop spans 15 amino acids. Germline V gene data show CDR1 as SGHNT and CDR2 as YENEEA. V was clipped by 3 bases and J by 10 bases; unmatched bases: 12.